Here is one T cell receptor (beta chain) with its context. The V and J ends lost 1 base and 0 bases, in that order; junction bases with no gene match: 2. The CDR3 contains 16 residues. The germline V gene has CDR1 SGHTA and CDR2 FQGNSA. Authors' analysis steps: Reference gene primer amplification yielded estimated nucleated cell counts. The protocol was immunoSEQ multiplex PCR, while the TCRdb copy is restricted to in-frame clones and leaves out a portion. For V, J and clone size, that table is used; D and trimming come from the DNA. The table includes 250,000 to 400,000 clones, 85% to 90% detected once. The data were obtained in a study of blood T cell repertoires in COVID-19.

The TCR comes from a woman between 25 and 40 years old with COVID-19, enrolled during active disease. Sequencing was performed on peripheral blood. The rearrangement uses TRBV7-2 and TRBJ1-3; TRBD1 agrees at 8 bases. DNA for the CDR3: TGTGCCAGCAGCTTAGACACAGGGGGCTCTGGAAACACCATATATTTT. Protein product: CASSLDTGGSGNTIYF. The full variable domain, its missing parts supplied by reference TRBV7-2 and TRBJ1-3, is GAGVSQSPSNKVTEKGKDVELRCDPISGHTALYWYRQSLGQGLEFLIYFQGNSAPDKSGLPSDRFSAERTGGSVSTLTIQRTQQEDSAVYLCASSLDTGGSGNTIYFGEGSWLTVV.